The present T cell receptor (beta chain) was sequenced within a study of T cell clonotyping in hematopoietic cell transplantation (TCRdb year 2021). For the study in its entirety: In the study, around 130 blood samples were gathered from 35 consecutive transplant recipients and their related donors. Patients were recruited between 2015 and 2017 and followed until September 2020 or death. The paper as a whole reports these results and caveats: The sample size was limited, and CD4 and CD8 repertoire contributions could not be separated because cells were not sorted. Recipient TCR diversity fell after transplant, with pathologically expanded clonotypes rising progressively from day 30 to day 180. Donor and pretransplant recipient Inverse Simpson Index values predicted broader posttransplant TCR repertoire diversity. Only a small fraction of recipient repertoires overlapped donor repertoires, with over 97% appearing de novo at the given depth.

This clone was detected once. This clone's antigen is unknown. Per-base qualities were not stored, and no clone one base away is much larger. The immunoSEQ assay, a bias-controlled multiplex PCR with V- and J-specific primers, was used to amplify TCR beta CDR3 regions from genomic DNA. In a second PCR step, a proprietary barcode and Illumina adapter sequences were attached to the CDR3 amplicons. An Illumina MiSeq instrument was used to sequence the CDR3 libraries. The study's own analysis went as follows. immunoSEQ Analyzer 3.0 was used for export and quality control, with R Bioconductor and Immunarch used for downstream analyses. Only productive rearrangements in the normalized downsampled data set were used to calculate repertoire metrics. Clonotypes larger than 5 templates in the normalized cohort were defined as pathologically expanded. The Inverse Simpson Index was used to measure repertoire diversity. To capture all clonotypes, the CMV-specificity analyses were run on the non-normalized data set. This immuneACCESS table, as held by TCRdb, lists in-frame sequences with V and J called but not all clones. Of the missing ones, under half trace to an unresolved V gene in checked studies; the others have no known cause. Clone size and V and J calls were adopted from that table, with D and trimming inferred from the DNA. Recorded for this sample are about 36,000 clones; about 87% of them occurred a single time. Over 1.5% of the sample is taken by the ten largest.

V and J are truncated by 5 bases and 3 bases respectively, leaving an intervening sequence of 14 bases. Inclusive of the bounding cysteine and phenylalanine, the CDR3 is 14 residues long. The sequence is cut down to CDR3 DNA, 42 bases in frame from base 1. Per the germline V gene, SGHVS is the CDR1 and FNYEAQ is the CDR2. For TCR beta sequencing, blood samples came from the related transplant donors. Nuclei Lysis Solution was used to extract genomic DNA from fresh or cryopreserved unfractionated peripheral blood mononuclear cells. The V and J segments used are TRBV7-6 and TRBJ2-7; no D gene can be assigned with confidence. Source material: peripheral blood mononuclear cells. This receptor was identified in a woman aged 40 to 50 in good health. Some clones in this sample may be carry-over from other donors' samples. Read as DNA, the sequence is TGTGCCAGCAGCCCCCTAGGGATTATCTACGAGCAGTACTTC. Translated, this gives CASSPLGIIYEQYF.